The present T cell receptor (beta chain) was sequenced within a study of T cells in Graves' hyperthyroidism and ophthalmopathy. Amplification targeted TCR beta CDR3 regions from RNA transcripts. The HTBI primer set was used in a first-round RT-PCR of the TCR CDR3. TCRdb re-derived calls from the multiplex PCR reads in MiXCR, one entry per CDR3 protein. The sample records 350,000 to 400,000 distinct CDR3 sequences, 15% being singletons. The ends lost 6 bases at V and 2 bases at J; junction bases unmatched: 10. This CDR3 contains 17 residues. Germline CDR1 KGHSH, CDR2 LQKENI. Used for diagnoses were clinical symptoms, serum thyroxine and TRAb, thyroid ultrasound and orbital computed tomography. In this sample, this clonotype turned up a few times.

The V gene is TRBV18, the J gene TRBJ2-2, with 9 bases matching TRBD2. This receptor was taken from a woman in her twenties or thirties with Graves' hyperthyroidism. Sequencing was performed on blood. This CDR3 is CASSRLAETLNTGELFF. The CDR3 DNA sequence: TGTGCCAGCTCGCGACTAGCGGAGACCTTAAACACCGGGGAGCTGTTTTTT.